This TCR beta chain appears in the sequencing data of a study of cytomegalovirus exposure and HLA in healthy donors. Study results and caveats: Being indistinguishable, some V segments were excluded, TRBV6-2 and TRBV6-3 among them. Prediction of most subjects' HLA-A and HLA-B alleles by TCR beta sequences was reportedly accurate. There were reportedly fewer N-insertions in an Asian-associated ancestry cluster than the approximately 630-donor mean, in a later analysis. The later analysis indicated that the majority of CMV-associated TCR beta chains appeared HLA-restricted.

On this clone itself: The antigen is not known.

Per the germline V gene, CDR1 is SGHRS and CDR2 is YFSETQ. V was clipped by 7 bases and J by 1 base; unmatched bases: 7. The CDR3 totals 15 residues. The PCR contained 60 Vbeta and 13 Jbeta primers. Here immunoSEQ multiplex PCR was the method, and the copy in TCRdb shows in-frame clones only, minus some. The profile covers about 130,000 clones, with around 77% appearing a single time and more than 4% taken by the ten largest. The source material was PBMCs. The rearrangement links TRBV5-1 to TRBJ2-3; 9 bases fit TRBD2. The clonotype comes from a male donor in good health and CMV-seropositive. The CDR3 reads CASSALAGGTDTQYF. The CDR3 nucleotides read TGCGCCAGCTCCGCCTTAGCGGGAGGCACAGATACGCAGTATTTT.